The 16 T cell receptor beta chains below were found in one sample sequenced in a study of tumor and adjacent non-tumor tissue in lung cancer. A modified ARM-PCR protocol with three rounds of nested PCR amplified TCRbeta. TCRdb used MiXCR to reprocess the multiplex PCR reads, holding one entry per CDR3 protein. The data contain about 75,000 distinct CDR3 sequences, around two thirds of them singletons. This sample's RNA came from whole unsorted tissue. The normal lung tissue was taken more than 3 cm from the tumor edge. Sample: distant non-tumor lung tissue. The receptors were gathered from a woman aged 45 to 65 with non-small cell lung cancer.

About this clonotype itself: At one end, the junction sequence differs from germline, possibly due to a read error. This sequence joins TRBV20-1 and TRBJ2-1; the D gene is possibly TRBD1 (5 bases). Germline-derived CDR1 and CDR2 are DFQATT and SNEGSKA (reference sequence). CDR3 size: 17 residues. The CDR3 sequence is CNALDRGGGNDYNEQFF. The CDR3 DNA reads TGCAATGCTCTGGATAGGGGTGGCGGAAACGACTACAATGAGCAGTTCTTC.

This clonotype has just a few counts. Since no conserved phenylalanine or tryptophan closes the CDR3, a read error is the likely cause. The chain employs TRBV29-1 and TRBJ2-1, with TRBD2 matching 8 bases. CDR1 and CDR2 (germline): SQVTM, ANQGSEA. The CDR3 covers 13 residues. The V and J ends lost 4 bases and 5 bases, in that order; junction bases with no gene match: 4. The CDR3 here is CSVAGREDNEQFL. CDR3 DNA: TGCAGCGTTGCCGGGAGGGAAGACAATGAGCAGTTCTTG.

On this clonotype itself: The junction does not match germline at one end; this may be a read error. CDR3 in amino acids: CASSSLKRNIGELFF. The CDR3 region has the DNA TGTGCCAGCAGTTCCCTTAAGCGGAACATCGGGGAGCTGTTTTTT. The chain couples TRBV28 to TRBJ2-2; tentatively, D is TRBD2 (5 bases). Germline lookup yields CDR1 MDHEN and CDR2 SYDVKM. The CDR3 has 15 residues.

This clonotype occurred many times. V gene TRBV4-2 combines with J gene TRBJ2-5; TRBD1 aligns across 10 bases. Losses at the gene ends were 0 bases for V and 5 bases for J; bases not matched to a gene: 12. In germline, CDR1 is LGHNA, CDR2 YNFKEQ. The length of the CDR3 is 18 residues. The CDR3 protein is CASSQDTWTGGVLETQYF. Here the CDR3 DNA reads TGTGCCAGCAGCCAAGATACCTGGACAGGGGGTGTCCTTGAGACCCAGTACTTC.

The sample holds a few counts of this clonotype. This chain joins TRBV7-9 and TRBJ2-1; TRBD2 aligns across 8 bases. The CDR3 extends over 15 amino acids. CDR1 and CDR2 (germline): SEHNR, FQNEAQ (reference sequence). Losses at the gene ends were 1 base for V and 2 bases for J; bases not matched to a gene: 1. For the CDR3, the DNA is TGTGCCAGCAGCTTAGTGGGACTAGCCTACAATGAGCAGTTCTTC. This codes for CASSLVGLAYNEQFF.

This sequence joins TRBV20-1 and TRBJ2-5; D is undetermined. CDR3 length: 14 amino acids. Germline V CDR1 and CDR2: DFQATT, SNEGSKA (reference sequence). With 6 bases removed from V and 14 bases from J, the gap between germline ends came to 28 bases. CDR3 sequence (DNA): TGCAGTGCCCAGTACCAAGTGATCCATGAGACCCGCTACTTC. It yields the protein CSAQYQVIHETRYF.

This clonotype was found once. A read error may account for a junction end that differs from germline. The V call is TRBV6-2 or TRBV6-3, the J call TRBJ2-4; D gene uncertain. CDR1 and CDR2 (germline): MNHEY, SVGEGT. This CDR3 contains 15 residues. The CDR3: CASSYDQETKNTQYF. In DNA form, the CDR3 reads TGCGCCAGCAGTTATGACCAGGAGACCAAAAACACTCAGTACTTC.

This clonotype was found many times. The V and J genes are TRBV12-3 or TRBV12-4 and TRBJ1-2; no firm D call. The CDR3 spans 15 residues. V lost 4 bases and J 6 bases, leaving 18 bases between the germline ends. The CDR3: CASSSRLSSWNGYTF. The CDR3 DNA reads TGTGCCAGCAGTTCGAGACTCTCCTCCTGGAATGGCTACACCTTC.

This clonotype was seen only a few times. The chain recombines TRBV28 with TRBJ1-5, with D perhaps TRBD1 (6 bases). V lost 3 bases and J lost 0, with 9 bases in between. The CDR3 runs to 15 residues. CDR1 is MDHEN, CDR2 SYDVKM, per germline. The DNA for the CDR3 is TGTGCCAGCAGTTTCGGACAGATTAGCAATCAGCCCCAGCATTTT. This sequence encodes CASSFGQISNQPQHF. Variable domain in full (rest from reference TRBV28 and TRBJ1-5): DVKVTQSSRYLVKRTGEKVFLECVQDMDHENMFWYRQDPGLGLRLIYFSYDVKMKEKGDIPEGYSVSREKKERFSLILESASTNQTSMYLCASSFGQISNQPQHFGDGTRLSIL.

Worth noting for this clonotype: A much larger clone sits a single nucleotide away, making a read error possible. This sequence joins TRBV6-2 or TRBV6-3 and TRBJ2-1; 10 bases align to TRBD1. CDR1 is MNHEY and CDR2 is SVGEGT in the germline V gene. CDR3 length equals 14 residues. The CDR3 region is CACSYGTGVEEQFF. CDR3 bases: TGTGCCTGCAGTTACGGGACAGGGGTGGAAGAGCAGTTCTTC.

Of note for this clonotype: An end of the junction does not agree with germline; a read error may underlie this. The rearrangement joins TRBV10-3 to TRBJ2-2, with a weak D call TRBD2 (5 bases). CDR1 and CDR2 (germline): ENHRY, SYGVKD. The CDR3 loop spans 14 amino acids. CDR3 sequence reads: CAISVSMADGELLF. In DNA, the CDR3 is TGTGCCATCAGTGTATCGATGGCAGACGGGGAGCTGTTATTT.

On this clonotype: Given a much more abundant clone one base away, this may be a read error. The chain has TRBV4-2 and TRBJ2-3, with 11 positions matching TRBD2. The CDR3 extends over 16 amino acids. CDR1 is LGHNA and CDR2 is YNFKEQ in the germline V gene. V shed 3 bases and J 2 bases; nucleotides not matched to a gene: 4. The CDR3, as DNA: TGTGCCAGCAGCCATAGTAGCGGGAGGGACACAGATACGCAGTATTTT. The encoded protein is CASSHSSGRDTDTQYF.

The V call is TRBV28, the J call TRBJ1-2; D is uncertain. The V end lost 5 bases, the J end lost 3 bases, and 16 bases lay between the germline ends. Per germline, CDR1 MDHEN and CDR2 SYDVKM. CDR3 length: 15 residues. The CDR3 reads CASSPTAGTYYGYTF. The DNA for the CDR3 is TGTGCCAGCAGTCCCACCGCAGGAACCTACTATGGCTACACCTTC.

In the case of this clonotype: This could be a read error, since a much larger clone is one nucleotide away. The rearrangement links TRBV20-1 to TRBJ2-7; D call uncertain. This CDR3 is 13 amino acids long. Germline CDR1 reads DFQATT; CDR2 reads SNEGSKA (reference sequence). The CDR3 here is CRATGPSAYEQYF. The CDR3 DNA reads TGCAGAGCCACCGGACCCAGCGCCTACGAGCAGTACTTC.

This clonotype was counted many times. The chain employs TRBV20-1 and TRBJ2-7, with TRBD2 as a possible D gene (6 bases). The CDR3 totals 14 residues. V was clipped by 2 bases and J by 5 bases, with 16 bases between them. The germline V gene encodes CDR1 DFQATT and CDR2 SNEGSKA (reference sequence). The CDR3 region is CSARRAGWLDEQYF. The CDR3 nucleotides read TGCAGTGCTAGACGTGCGGGATGGTTGGACGAGCAGTACTTC.

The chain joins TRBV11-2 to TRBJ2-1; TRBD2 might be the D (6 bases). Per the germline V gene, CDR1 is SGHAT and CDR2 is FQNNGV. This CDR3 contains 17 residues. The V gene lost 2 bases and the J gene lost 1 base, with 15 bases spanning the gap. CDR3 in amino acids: CASSLREAVLSYNEQFF. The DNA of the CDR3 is TGTGCCAGCAGCTTAAGGGAGGCTGTACTGTCCTACAATGAGCAGTTCTTC.